This TCR beta chain originates from a study of T-cell reconstitution after alpha-beta-depleted transplantation in children. This clonotype was recorded a few times. The CDR3 extends over 16 amino acids. Per the germline V gene, CDR1 is SGDLS and CDR2 is YYNGEE. V was shortened by 4 bases and J by 0 bases, with 17 bases between the two germline ends. The TCRbeta library incorporated unique molecular identifiers. MiXCR, applied by TCRdb to the PCR reads, yields one record per CDR3 protein. The sample lists about 610,000 distinct CDR3 sequences, roughly a tenth occurring once. The receptor was isolated from a human donor who donated a stem cell graft to a child with acute myeloid leukemia. The sequenced sample was PBMCs from the stem cell graft donor, obtained from the stem cell graft. This chain links TRBV9 with TRBJ2-7; D might be TRBD2 (6 bases). The CDR3 coding sequence is TGTGCCAGCAGCTTCCACCCTAGCGCGAGCTCCTACGAGCAGTACTTC. Protein sequence: CASSFHPSASSYEQYF. The variable domain in full, with the rest retrieved from reference TRBV9 and TRBJ2-7, is DSGVTQTPKHLITATGQRVTLRCSPRSGDLSVYWYQQSLDQGLQFLIQYYNGEERAKGNILERFSAQQFPDLHSELNLSSLELGDSALYFCASSFHPSASSYEQYFGPGTRLTVT.